Listed below are T cell receptor beta chains from one sample, sequenced in a study of blood T cells in healthy people across ages. One entry per CDR3 protein results from TCRdb running MiXCR on the 5' RACE reads. The sample lists about 1.4 million distinct CDR3 sequences, 59% occurring once. Sequenced sample: blood. The source of these receptors is a man younger than 35 in good health. CDR3s include the opening cysteine and the closing phenylalanine or tryptophan. Each record gives: J gene, CDR3 length, clone size, V gene, D gene, CDR3 protein, CDR3 DNA. D genes are given only for firm matches. For some rows the clone size is stated as once, few or many, or as a class when expanded; others skip it.

>TRBJ2-7|18|-|TRBV20-1|TRBD2
CSARDHLPGRGDSYEQYF
TGCAGTGCTAGAGATCATCTTCCGGGACGGGGGGATTCCTACGAGCAGTACTTC
>TRBJ1-6|15|-|TRBV4-3|-
CASSQSRDNNSPLHF
TGCGCCAGCAGCCAATCCCGGGACAATAATTCACCCCTCCACTTT
>TRBJ1-5|13|-|TRBV2|-
CASSGHQHQPQHF
TGTGCCAGCAGTGGACACCAGCATCAGCCCCAGCATTTT
>TRBJ2-7|17|-|TRBV3-1|TRBD2
CASSYTSGGTHSYEQYF
TGTGCCAGCAGCTATACTAGCGGGGGGACCCACTCCTACGAGCAGTACTTC
>TRBJ1-5|13|once|TRBV20-1|TRBD1
CSAERTGAQPQHF
TGCAGTGCCGAAAGAACAGGGGCACAGCCCCAGCATTTT
>TRBJ1-6|12|-|TRBV7-2|-
CASSPQNSPLHF
TGTGCCAGCAGCCCTCAGAATTCACCCCTCCACTTT
>TRBJ2-3|16|-|TRBV20-1|TRBD2
CSARGGTSGPTDTQYF
TGCAGTGCTAGAGGGGGGACTAGCGGCCCCACAGATACGCAGTATTTT
>TRBJ2-4|18|-|TRBV12-3/TRBV12-4|-
CASSLGGTPWGAKNIQYF
TGTGCCAGCAGTTTAGGAGGGACGCCCTGGGGGGCCAAAAACATTCAGTACTTC
>TRBJ2-1|15|-|TRBV7-6|TRBD1
CASSNSGTGPNEQFF
TGTGCCAGCAGCAATTCGGGGACAGGGCCCAATGAGCAGTTCTTC
>TRBJ2-4|16|once|TRBV11-2|TRBD2
CASSPRGTKSYNEQYF
TGTGCCAGCAGCCCCCGAGGGACTAAATCCTACAATGAGCAGTACTTC
>TRBJ2-7|12|-|TRBV28|-
CASSTVNYEQYF
TGTGCCAGCTCGACAGTAAATTACGAGCAGTACTTC
>TRBJ1-1|14|once|TRBV4-1|-
CASSAQGGSTEAFF
TGCGCCAGCAGCGCACAGGGAGGGAGCACTGAAGCTTTCTTT
>TRBJ2-5|14|-|TRBV7-9|-
CASSFRAGQETQYF
TGTGCCAGCAGCTTTCGGGCCGGACAAGAGACCCAGTACTTC
>TRBJ2-7|14|few|TRBV20-1|TRBD2
CSAKGLAGLYEQYF
TGCAGTGCTAAAGGTCTAGCGGGACTCTACGAGCAGTACTTC
>TRBJ2-7|12|-|TRBV20-1|-
CSARDPKDEQYF
TGCAGTGCTAGAGACCCGAAAGACGAGCAGTACTTC
>TRBJ2-7|15|-|TRBV28|TRBD2
CASSSWTSGAYEQYF
TGTGCCAGCAGTTCATGGACTAGCGGGGCATACGAGCAGTACTTC
>TRBJ1-1|15|-|TRBV4-1|-
CASSQVLRMNTEAFF
TGCGCCAGCAGCCAAGTTCTACGCATGAACACTGAAGCTTTCTTT
>TRBJ2-7|13|few|TRBV10-3|-
CAINEQSSNEQYF
TGTGCCATCAATGAGCAGAGTAGTAACGAGCAGTACTTC
>TRBJ2-1|16|-|TRBV2|TRBD2
CASSEAPSGTSNEQFF
TGTGCCAGCAGTGAAGCACCTAGCGGGACCTCCAATGAGCAGTTCTTC
>TRBJ2-7|14|-|TRBV4-2|TRBD1
CANSRGTGAYEQYF
TGTGCCAACAGCCGCGGGACAGGGGCTTACGAGCAGTACTTC
>TRBJ2-5|17|-|TRBV7-9|TRBD1
CASSSTPTGDGGETQYF
TGTGCCAGCAGCTCCACCCCGACAGGGGATGGAGGGGAGACCCAGTACTTC
>TRBJ2-7|15|few|TRBV12-3/TRBV12-4|-
CASSLDQGFPYEQYF
TGTGCCAGCAGTTTAGATCAGGGGTTCCCCTACGAGCAGTACTTC
>TRBJ2-5|13|-|TRBV20-1|-
CSARDPGFNEQYF
TGCAGTGCTAGAGACCCCGGGTTCAATGAGCAGTACTTC
>TRBJ2-3|13|-|TRBV4-1|-
CASSQSPTDTQYF
TGCGCCAGCAGCCAATCCCCCACAGATACGCAGTATTTT
>TRBJ2-7|14|-|TRBV29-1|-
CSVGRPGRQYEQYF
TGCAGCGTTGGCCGGCCAGGCAGGCAGTACGAGCAGTACTTC
>TRBJ2-3|15|-|TRBV11-2|-
CASSSVTGGTDTQYF
TGTGCCAGCAGCTCTGTGACCGGAGGCACAGATACGCAGTATTTT
>TRBJ2-5|18|-|TRBV5-1|TRBD2
CASSLGLAGDPSQETQYF
TGCGCCAGCAGCCTTGGACTAGCGGGGGACCCTTCCCAAGAGACCCAGTACTTC
>TRBJ1-1|13|-|TRBV28|TRBD1
CASRGQGLAEAFF
TGTGCCAGCAGAGGACAGGGTCTCGCTGAAGCTTTCTTT
>TRBJ2-5|16|few|TRBV7-9|-
CASSPPNGGYQETQYF
TGTGCCAGCAGCCCCCCGAACGGGGGATACCAAGAGACCCAGTACTTC
>TRBJ2-3|16|-|TRBV11-2|TRBD2
CASSFWTSGSTDTQYF
TGTGCCAGCAGCTTCTGGACTAGCGGTAGCACAGATACGCAGTATTTT
>TRBJ2-7|15|-|TRBV5-1|TRBD1
CASSETGTGNYEQYF
TGCGCCAGCAGCGAGACCGGGACAGGGAACTACGAGCAGTACTTC
>TRBJ2-1|16|-|TRBV3-1|TRBD2
CASSPRGAGGRNEQFF
TGTGCCAGCAGCCCGAGGGGTGCGGGGGGAAGGAATGAGCAGTTCTTC
>TRBJ1-5|13|-|TRBV4-1|-
CASSQDQGSNQHF
TGCGCCAGCAGCCAAGACCAGGGTAGCAATCAGCATTTT
>TRBJ2-1|15|few|TRBV29-1|-
CSVPGGQGSYNEQFF
TGCAGCGTCCCCGGGGGGCAGGGCTCCTACAATGAGCAGTTCTTC
>TRBJ1-3|16|-|TRBV6-5|TRBD1
CASSYGTGDSGNTIYF
TGTGCCAGCAGTTACGGGACAGGGGATTCCGGAAACACCATATATTTT
>TRBJ2-1|15|-|TRBV4-1|TRBD2
CASSHERGPWDEQFF
TGCGCCAGCAGTCACGAGCGGGGTCCTTGGGATGAGCAGTTCTTC
>TRBJ2-7|15|-|TRBV20-1|TRBD2
CSARDTGLAFYEQYF
TGCAGTGCTAGAGATACGGGACTAGCGTTCTACGAGCAGTACTTC
>TRBJ2-5|16|few|TRBV5-1|TRBD1
CASSLWDSRIQETQYF
TGCGCCAGCAGCTTGTGGGACAGTCGAATTCAAGAGACCCAGTACTTC
>TRBJ1-2|15|-|TRBV12-3/TRBV12-4|-
CASSFGRGANYGYTF
TGTGCCAGCAGTTTTGGCAGGGGTGCTAACTATGGCTACACCTTC
>TRBJ1-2|11|-|TRBV7-2|-
CAEAGVLGYTF
TGTGCAGAAGCGGGGGTCTTGGGCTACACCTTC
>TRBJ1-6|13|-|TRBV5-1|-
CASGLGNNSPLHF
TGCGCCAGCGGCTTGGGAAATAATTCACCCCTCCACTTT